This T cell receptor beta chain was identified during a study of blood T cells in healthy people across ages. Study findings and constraints: Any changes in expanded clonotypes were possibly confounded, as donor CMV status remained unknown.

Together with a sample-barcoded 5' primer, a J-beta primer mix was included in a second PCR lasting roughly 6 to 12 cycles. Via MiXCR, TCRdb re-called the 5' RACE reads, giving one row per CDR3 protein. The table includes about 1.1 million distinct CDR3 sequences, more than 30% detected once. About this clonotype itself: Its antigen is still unknown.

This TCR derives from a man aged 18 to 30 in good health. The sample consisted of blood.

CDR3 nucleotides: TGCGCCAGCAGCCCGGACCGCATCAACACTGAAGCTTTCTTT. Protein product: CASSPDRINTEAFF. The chain employs TRBV4-1 and TRBJ1-1; no reliable D call. CDR1 is MGHRA, CDR2 YSYEKL, per germline. The CDR3 totals 14 residues. V was shortened by 4 bases and J by 2 bases, with 11 bases between the two germline ends.